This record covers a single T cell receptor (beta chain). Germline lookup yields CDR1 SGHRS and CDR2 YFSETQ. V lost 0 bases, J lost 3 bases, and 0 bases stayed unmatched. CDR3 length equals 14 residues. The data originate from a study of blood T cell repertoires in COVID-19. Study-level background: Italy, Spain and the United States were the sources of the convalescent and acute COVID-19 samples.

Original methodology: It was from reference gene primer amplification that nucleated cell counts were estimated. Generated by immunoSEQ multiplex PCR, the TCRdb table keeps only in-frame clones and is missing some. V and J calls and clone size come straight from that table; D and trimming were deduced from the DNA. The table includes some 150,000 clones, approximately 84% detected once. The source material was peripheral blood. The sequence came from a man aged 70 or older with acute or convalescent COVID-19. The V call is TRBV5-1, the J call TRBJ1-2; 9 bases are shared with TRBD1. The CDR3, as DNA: TGCGCCAGCAGCTTGGGACAGGGGGACTATGGCTACACCTTC. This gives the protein CASSLGQGDYGYTF.